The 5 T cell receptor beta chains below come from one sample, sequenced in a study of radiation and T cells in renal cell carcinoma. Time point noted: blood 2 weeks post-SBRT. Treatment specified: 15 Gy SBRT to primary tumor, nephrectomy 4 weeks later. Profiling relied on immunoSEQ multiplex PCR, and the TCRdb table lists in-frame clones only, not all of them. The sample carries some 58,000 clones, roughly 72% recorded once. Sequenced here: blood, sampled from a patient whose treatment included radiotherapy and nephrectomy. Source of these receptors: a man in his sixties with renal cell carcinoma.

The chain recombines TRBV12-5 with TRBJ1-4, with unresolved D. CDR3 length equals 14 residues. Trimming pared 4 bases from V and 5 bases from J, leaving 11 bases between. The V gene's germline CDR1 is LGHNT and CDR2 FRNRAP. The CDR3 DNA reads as TGTGCTAGTGGTTCCCTGCAGGAAAATGAAAAACTGTTTTTT. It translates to CASGSLQENEKLFF.

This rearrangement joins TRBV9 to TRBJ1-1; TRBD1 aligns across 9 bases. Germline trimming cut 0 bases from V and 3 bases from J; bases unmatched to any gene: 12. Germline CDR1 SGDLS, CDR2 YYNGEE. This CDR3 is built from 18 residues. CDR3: CASSVGDRDLLGYTEAFF. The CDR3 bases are TGTGCCAGCAGCGTAGGGGACAGGGACCTTCTAGGGTACACTGAAGCTTTCTTT.

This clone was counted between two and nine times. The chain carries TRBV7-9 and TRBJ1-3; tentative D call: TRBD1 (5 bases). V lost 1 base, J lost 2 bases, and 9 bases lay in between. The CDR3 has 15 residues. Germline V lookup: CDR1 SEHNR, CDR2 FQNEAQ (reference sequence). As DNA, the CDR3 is TGTGCCAGCAGCTTAGTCGGGGGGGCTGGAAACACCATATATTTT. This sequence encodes CASSLVGGAGNTIYF. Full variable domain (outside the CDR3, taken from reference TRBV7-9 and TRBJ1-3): DTGVSQNPRHKITKRGQNVTFRCDPISEHNRLYWYRQTLGQGPEFLTYFQNEAQLEKSRLLSDRFSAERPKGSFSTLEIQRTEQGDSAMYLCASSLVGGAGNTIYFGEGSWLTVV.

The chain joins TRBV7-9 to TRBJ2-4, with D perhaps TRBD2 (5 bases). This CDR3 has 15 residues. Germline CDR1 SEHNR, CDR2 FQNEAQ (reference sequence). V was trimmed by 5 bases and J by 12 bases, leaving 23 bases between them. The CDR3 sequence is CASSTRPASERGQYF. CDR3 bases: TGTGCCAGCAGCACGAGGCCAGCGTCAGAACGGGGTCAGTACTTC. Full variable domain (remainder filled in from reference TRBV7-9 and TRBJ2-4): DTGVSQNPRHKITKRGQNVTFRCDPISEHNRLYWYRQTLGQGPEFLTYFQNEAQLEKSRLLSDRFSAERPKGSFSTLEIQRTEQGDSAMYLCASSTRPASERGQYFGAGTRLSVL.

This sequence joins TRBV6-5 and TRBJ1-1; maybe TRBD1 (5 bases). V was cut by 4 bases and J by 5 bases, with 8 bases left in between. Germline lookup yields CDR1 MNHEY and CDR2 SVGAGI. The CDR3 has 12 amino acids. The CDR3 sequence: CASSFGTTEAFF. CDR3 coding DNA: TGTGCCAGCAGTTTCGGGACGACTGAAGCTTTCTTT.